Ten or more counts support the clone carrying this TCR beta chain. Time point in this sample: newly diagnosed GD, antithyroid drugs for less than 3 months. PBMC-derived RNA was used for the TCR library. The sample originates from a study of regulatory T cells in long-lasting Graves disease. Combining iRepertoire HTBI primers with Arm-PCR of CDR3 regions, the authors built TCR beta libraries. TCRdb re-called the multiplex PCR reads with MiXCR, one entry per CDR3 protein. The sample lists some 500,000 distinct CDR3 sequences; 15% to 20% were seen once. This CDR3 contains 14 residues. Trimming removed 4 bases from V and 6 bases from J; junction bases left unmatched: 6. CDR1 and CDR2 (germline): LGHDT, YNNKEL (reference sequence). The same data also contributed to another study, on T cells in Graves' hyperthyroidism and ophthalmopathy.

Specimen: peripheral blood mononuclear cells (PBMCs), collected at new diagnosis, from a patient treated with antithyroid drugs. The TCR originated in a woman aged 35-65 years with Graves disease. The gene calls are TRBV3-1 and TRBJ2-1; 7 bases line up with TRBD2. In nucleotides, the CDR3 is TGTGCCAGCAGCCGGGAGGGAGTCGTCAATGAGCAGTTCTTC. Translating it yields CASSREGVVNEQFF.